These 20 T cell receptor beta chains share one sample of origin, sequenced in a study of beta chain features in type 1 diabetes. These receptors' antigens are unknown. Whole-study results and caveats: In all four CD4+ subsets, TCRB CDR3 length was significantly, moderately reduced in type 1 diabetes.

TCRB transcripts that were expressed got sequenced, as all of the isolated RNA had been reverse transcribed. Profiling relied on immunoSEQ multiplex PCR, and the TCRdb table lists in-frame clones only, not all of them. The sample lists 640,000 or so clones, over 13% occurring once. Sequencing used naive CD4+ T cells from blood. These receptor sequences come from a man between 18 and 29 years old with type 1 diabetes.

This clone has only a few counts. This chain links TRBV30 with TRBJ1-5, with D perhaps TRBD1 (5 bases). CDR1 GTSNPN and CDR2 SVGIG come from the germline V gene (reference sequence). Trimming pared 2 bases from V and 7 bases from J, leaving 12 bases between. The CDR3 runs to 13 residues. The CDR3 DNA follows: TGTGCCTGGAGTCCTGACAGCCTACAGCCCCAGCATTTT. It specifies CAWSPDSLQPQHF.

This clone was found a few times. The V gene is TRBV29-1, the J gene TRBJ2-1; 10 bases fit TRBD2. The CDR3 sequence is 17 residues long. Trimming took 3 bases from V and 5 from J; bases not matched to a gene: 13. CDR1 is SQVTM, CDR2 ANQGSEA, per germline. CDR3 sequence (DNA): TGCAGCGTTGAGGCTACAGCGGGAGGGCCTAAGGACAATGAGCAGTTCTTC. Its protein product is CSVEATAGGPKDNEQFF.

The V and J genes are TRBV20-1 and TRBJ2-7; 8 nucleotides line up with TRBD2. V lost 4 bases, J lost 6 bases, and 2 bases stayed unmatched. This CDR3 has 11 residues. In germline, CDR1 is DFQATT, CDR2 SNEGSKA (reference sequence). DNA of the CDR3: TGCAGTGCTACGGGAGGGGGCGAGCAGTACTTC. Its protein is CSATGGGEQYF.

This clone was observed a few times. V usage is TRBV19 and J usage is TRBJ2-1, with TRBD2 matching 14 bases. Germline CDR1 and CDR2: LNHDA and SQIVND (reference sequence). V shed 7 bases and J 8 bases; nucleotides not matched to a gene: 7. The CDR3 is 15 residues long. In DNA form, the CDR3 reads TGTGCCAGTAATTCCGGGACTAGCGGGAGCTATGAGCAGTTCTTC. This codes for CASNSGTSGSYEQFF.

The chain couples TRBV28 to TRBJ1-2; 9 nucleotides align to TRBD1. Germline loops: CDR1 MDHEN, CDR2 SYDVKM. After removal of 2 bases from V and 5 bases from J, the junction contained 9 bases not matched to a gene. The CDR3 runs to 16 residues. CDR3 sequence (DNA): TGTGCCAGCAGTTTAGAGGCTCCTGGACAGGGGTATGGCTACACCTTC. Translated: CASSLEAPGQGYGYTF.

This chain uses TRBV14 with TRBJ2-3; D call uncertain. V was trimmed by 5 bases and J by 7 bases, leaving 16 bases between them. The CDR3 covers 14 residues. The germline V gene has CDR1 SGHDN and CDR2 FVKESK. The chain's CDR3 is CASSSPPQSHTQYF. CDR3 DNA: TGTGCCAGCAGCTCACCTCCCCAATCTCATACGCAGTATTTT.

In its sample, this clone was seen a few times. Here the CDR3 reads CASSVAGEYGYTF. As DNA, the CDR3 is TGTGCCAGCAGCGTAGCAGGGGAGTATGGCTACACCTTC. This chain links TRBV9 with TRBJ1-2, with a tentative D call TRBD1 (6 bases). Germline V gene sequence: CDR1 SGDLS, CDR2 YYNGEE. The V and J ends lost 0 bases and 5 bases respectively, with 8 bases between them. The CDR3 spans 13 residues.

This clone was seen more than once but under ten times. The chain joins TRBV18 to TRBJ2-7; 10 bases map to TRBD1. CDR1 KGHSH and CDR2 LQKENI come from the germline V gene. Trimming took 3 bases from V and 4 from J; bases not matched to a gene: 9. The CDR3 covers 16 residues. In nucleotides, the CDR3 is TGTGCCAGCTCACCCCCGGGACAGGGGAAAACGTACGAGCAGTACTTC. Its protein product is CASSPPGQGKTYEQYF.

This clone was seen a handful of times. In nucleotides, the CDR3 is TGTGCCAGCAGTTACGGCAGGGTTTCGAACACCGGGGAGCTGTTTTTT. Its translation: CASSYGRVSNTGELFF. The chain carries TRBV6-6 and TRBJ2-2; D may be TRBD1 (5 bases). V lost 2 bases to trimming and J lost 0 bases, with 10 bases between them. Germline values: CDR1 MNHNY, CDR2 SVGAGI (reference sequence). This CDR3 is 16 amino acids long.

In this sample, this clone turned up a few times. The sample contains more than one DNA sequence encoding this CDR3. The genes are TRBV30 and TRBJ1-2; no clear D. The CDR3 extends over 12 amino acids. Germline CDR1 and CDR2: GTSNPN and SVGIG (reference sequence). Between the trimmed V and J ends, which lost 0 bases and 4 bases, there was a span of 6 bases. The CDR3 region is CAWSVSSYGYTF. In DNA, the CDR3 is TGTGCCTGGAGTGTTAGTAGCTATGGCTACACCTTC.

V gene TRBV2 combines with J gene TRBJ2-5; 8 bases are shared with TRBD2. CDR1 SNHLY and CDR2 FYNNEI come from the germline V gene. V shed 6 bases and J 2 bases; nucleotides not matched to a gene: 11. This CDR3 contains 16 residues. The CDR3 DNA is TGTGCCAGCAGGGGAACCATAGCGGGGACGCAAGAGACCCAGTACTTC. This sequence encodes CASRGTIAGTQETQYF.

Points on this clone: The sample carries other DNA sequences with the same CDR3. This chain joins TRBV29-1 and TRBJ1-1; 8 nucleotides line up with TRBD1. Germline lookup yields CDR1 SQVTM and CDR2 ANQGSEA. The CDR3 totals 13 residues. V lost 7 bases and J lost 2; bases outside the gene matches: 6. CDR3 DNA: TGCAGCGCCACAGGACAGGGCAACACTGAAGCTTTCTTT. This translates into CSATGQGNTEAFF.

The V gene is TRBV9, the J gene TRBJ2-1; D might be TRBD2 (6 bases). There are 14 residues in the CDR3. Trimming removed 3 bases from V and 6 bases from J, with 13 bases in between. Germline V CDR1 and CDR2: SGDLS, YYNGEE. CDR3 bases: TGTGCCAGCAGCGGTCGGGGAGGCCTCAATGAGCAGTTCTTC. It translates to CASSGRGGLNEQFF.

This clone was found a few times. The rearrangement joins TRBV5-6 to TRBJ2-1, with TRBD2 identical over 8 bases. In germline, CDR1 is SGHDT, CDR2 YYEEEE. This CDR3 contains 15 residues. With V trimmed by 2 bases and J by 2 bases, 3 bases remained unmatched. The CDR3 spells CASSLAGETYNEQFF. CDR3 sequence (DNA): TGTGCCAGCAGCTTAGCGGGGGAGACCTACAATGAGCAGTTCTTC.

This clone was seen a handful of times. The gene calls are TRBV2 and TRBJ2-7; 9 bases align to TRBD1. The germline V gene encodes CDR1 SNHLY and CDR2 FYNNEI. This CDR3 region has 12 residues. After removal of 4 bases from V and 6 bases from J, the junction contained 1 base not matched to a gene. This CDR3 is CASSVTGGEQYF. The CDR3 DNA sequence: TGTGCCAGCAGTGTGACAGGGGGCGAGCAGTACTTC.

This chain joins TRBV4-1 and TRBJ2-7, with D possibly being TRBD2 (5 bases). The CDR3 consists of 14 residues. Germline V gene sequence: CDR1 MGHRA, CDR2 YSYEKL. V was pared by 4 bases and J by 6 bases, with 16 bases between. The CDR3 spells CASSLAPWESEQYF. The CDR3 DNA reads as TGCGCCAGCAGCCTAGCCCCCTGGGAGAGCGAGCAGTACTTC.

The DNA of the CDR3 is TGTGCCAGCAGCTTCCGGTCCGGGGGGACCCAGTACTTC. Its protein product is CASSFRSGGTQYF. J is TRBJ2-5 and V is TRBV7-2, with D possibly TRBD2 on 6 matching bases. With 3 bases removed from V and 7 bases from J, the gap between germline ends came to 12 bases. Germline V gene data show CDR1 as SGHTA and CDR2 as FQGNSA. CDR3 size: 13 residues. Full variable domain (outside the CDR3, taken from reference TRBV7-2 and TRBJ2-5): GAGVSQSPSNKVTEKGKDVELRCDPISGHTALYWYRQSLGQGLEFLIYFQGNSAPDKSGLPSDRFSAERTGGSVSTLTIQRTQQEDSAVYLCASSFRSGGTQYFGPGTRLLVL.

A few counts support this clone. CDR3 sequence reads: CASSLGPGGGEQFF. CDR3 sequence (DNA): TGTGCCAGCAGCTTAGGACCGGGGGGCGGTGAGCAGTTCTTC. The chain couples TRBV11-2 to TRBJ2-1; D perhaps matches TRBD2 (7 bases). This CDR3 is built from 14 residues. The V gene lost 1 base and the J gene lost 9 bases, with 13 bases spanning the gap. Per the germline V gene, CDR1 is SGHAT and CDR2 is FQNNGV.

This chain connects TRBV27 to TRBJ2-1, with 10 bases that match TRBD2. The CDR3 covers 16 residues. Germline V gene lookup returns CDR1 MNHEY and CDR2 SMNVEV (reference sequence). The V segment lost 2 bases and the J segment 7 bases; nucleotides outside the gene matches: 8. The CDR3 DNA reads as TGTGCCAGCAGTTTAACCGCTAGCGGGAGAGGGAATGAGCAGTTCTTC. This encodes CASSLTASGRGNEQFF.

This clone occurred a few times. The rearrangement joins TRBV27 to TRBJ1-2; D is undetermined. Deletions cut 2 bases from V and 4 bases from J, with 17 bases between. CDR3 length: 16 residues. Germline V CDR1 and CDR2: MNHEY, SMNVEV (reference sequence). The CDR3 protein is CASSLNGGRPIYGYTF. The CDR3 DNA sequence: TGTGCCAGCAGTTTAAACGGTGGCAGGCCGATCTATGGCTACACCTTC.